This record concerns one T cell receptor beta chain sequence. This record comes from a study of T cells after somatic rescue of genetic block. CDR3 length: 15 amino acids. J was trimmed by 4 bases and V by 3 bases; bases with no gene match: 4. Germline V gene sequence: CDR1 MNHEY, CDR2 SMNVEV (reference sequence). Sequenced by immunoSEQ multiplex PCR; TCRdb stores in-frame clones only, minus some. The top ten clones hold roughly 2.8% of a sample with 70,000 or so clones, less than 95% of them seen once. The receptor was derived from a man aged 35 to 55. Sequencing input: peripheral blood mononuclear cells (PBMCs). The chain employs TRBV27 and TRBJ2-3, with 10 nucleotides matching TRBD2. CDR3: CASSFSGGSADTQYF. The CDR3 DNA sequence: TGTGCCAGCAGTTTTAGCGGGGGGTCGGCAGATACGCAGTATTTT.